This T cell receptor (beta chain) was identified in a study of T cell repertoires in aging, cancer and after chemotherapy. As for the study in general: Chronic lymphocytic leukemia patients on fludarabine- or bendamustine-based regimens gave paired samples before and after chemotherapy.

TCR beta rearrangements were amplified from peripheral blood genomic DNA. The length of the CDR3 is 15 residues. J was trimmed by 2 bases and V by 4 bases; bases with no gene match: 4. Germline lookup yields CDR1 LNHDA and CDR2 SQIVND (reference sequence). Regarding the study as a whole: Age-matched healthy donors had significantly more diverse, less clonal blood TCR repertoires than untreated cancer patients. In cancer patients, declining TCR diversity with age involved lost richness and lost evenness.

TRB rearrangements spanning V, D and J were amplified using mixed TRB-A/B primers. TCRdb called the multiplex PCR reads again in MiXCR, with one record for every CDR3 protein. The sample comprises under 4,500 distinct CDR3 sequences, under 45% of which are singletons, and roughly 3.4% rests with the top ten. This clonotype is labeled as large. The antigen is undetermined. Sequenced sample: blood. The source of this sequence is a human donor with a blood cancer. V is TRBV19 and J is TRBJ2-3; 9 bases match TRBD2. The CDR3 region has the DNA TGTGCCAGTAGTACCCAGCGGGAGGCCACAGATACGCAGTATTTT. Its translation is CASSTQREATDTQYF. Full variable domain (outside the CDR3, taken from reference TRBV19 and TRBJ2-3): DGGITQSPKYLFRKEGQNVTLSCEQNLNHDAMYWYRQDPGQGLRLIYYSQIVNDFQKGDIAEGYSVSREKKESFPLTVTSAQKNPTAFYLCASSTQREATDTQYFGPGTRLTVL.